The sequence of this TCR beta chain was determined in a study of spatial heterogeneity in lung cancer. As for the study in general: Within raw reads, each unique TCR and UMI combination appeared on average more than ten times.

The time point: sample taken at primary tumor resection. Whole RNA came from tumor, nontumor lung or frozen PBMC and was sequenced without being sorted. In this sample, this clonotype turned up a few times. Its antigen remains unknown. A distinct unique molecular identifier was carried by each TCR cDNA molecule. TCRdb analysed the 5' RACE reads with MiXCR anew, one entry per CDR3 protein. The table includes 90,000 to 95,000 distinct CDR3 sequences, less than 15% detected once. Overall study results and limits: The study found ubiquitous expanded tumor TCRs in blood more at resection than follow-up.

Germline V CDR1 and CDR2: MNHNS, SASEGT. This CDR3 region has 15 residues. V dropped 7 bases and J dropped 0 bases, with 10 bases sitting between them. V is TRBV6-1 and J is TRBJ1-6; TRBD1 is a possible D gene (5 bases). This receptor was obtained from a male donor with early-stage non-small cell lung cancer. The sample here was PBMCs, taken at surgery. As DNA, the CDR3 is TGTGCCAGCAAGGGGAAAGACTCCTATAATTCACCCCTCCACTTT. Its translation is CASKGKDSYNSPLHF.